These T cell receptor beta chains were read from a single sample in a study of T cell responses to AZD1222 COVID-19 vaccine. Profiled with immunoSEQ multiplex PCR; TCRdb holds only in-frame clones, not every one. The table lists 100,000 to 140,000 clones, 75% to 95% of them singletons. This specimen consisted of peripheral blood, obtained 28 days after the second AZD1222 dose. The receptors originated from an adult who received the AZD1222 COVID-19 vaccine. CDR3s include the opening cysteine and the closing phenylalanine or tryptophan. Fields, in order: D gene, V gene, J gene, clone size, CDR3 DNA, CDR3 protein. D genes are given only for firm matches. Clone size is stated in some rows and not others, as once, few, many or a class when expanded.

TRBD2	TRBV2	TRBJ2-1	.	TGTGCCAGCAGGGGAACTAGCGGGGCGTACAATGAGCAGTTCTTC	CASRGTSGAYNEQFF
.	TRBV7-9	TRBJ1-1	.	TGTGCCAGCAGCTTAAGGGTGGGATTGAACACTGAAGCTTTCTTT	CASSLRVGLNTEAFF
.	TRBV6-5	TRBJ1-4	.	TGTGCCAGCAGTAGGGGGACAACTAATGAAAAACTGTTTTTT	CASSRGTTNEKLFF
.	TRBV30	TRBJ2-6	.	TGTGCCTGGAGCCAACTCAACTCTGGGGCCAACGTCCTGACTTTC	CAWSQLNSGANVLTF
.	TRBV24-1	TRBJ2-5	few	TGTGCCACCAGTGATTCCAGGGTTGGGGAGACCCAGTACTTC	CATSDSRVGETQYF
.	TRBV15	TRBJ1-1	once	TGTGCCACTTTTAATACAGGATTCAGTGAAGCTTTCTTT	CATFNTGFSEAFF
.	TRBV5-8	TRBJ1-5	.	TGTGCCAGCAGCTTGTCCCATGGGCGTCAGCCCCAGCATTTT	CASSLSHGRQPQHF
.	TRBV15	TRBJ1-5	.	TGTGCCACCAGCAGAGAAGGCAATCAGCCCCAGCATTTT	CATSREGNQPQHF
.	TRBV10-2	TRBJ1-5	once	TGCGCCAGCCAAGTTGGGGTTAGCAATCAGCCCCAGCATTTT	CASQVGVSNQPQHF
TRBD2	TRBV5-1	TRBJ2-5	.	TGCGCCAGCAGCTTGGAAGCGGGGGACCTCCAAGAGACCCAGTACTTC	CASSLEAGDLQETQYF
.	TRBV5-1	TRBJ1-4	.	TGCGCCAGCAGCTTGGTTTGGCAGGCAAATACTAATGAAAAACTGTTTTTT	CASSLVWQANTNEKLFF
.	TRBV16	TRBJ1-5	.	TGTGCCAGCAGCCAAAGGTCAGGGGTAGGTAATCAGCCCCAGCATTTT	CASSQRSGVGNQPQHF
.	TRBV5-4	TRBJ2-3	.	TGTGCCAGCAGCTTGGGTAGCGGCTCCGCAGATACGCAGTATTTT	CASSLGSGSADTQYF
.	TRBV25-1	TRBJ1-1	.	TGTGCCAGCAGGGGCCGCGGGGGGGGAAGCACTGAAGCTTTCTTT	CASRGRGGGSTEAFF
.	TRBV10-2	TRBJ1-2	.	TGCGCCAGCAGTGAGTCTCGACAGGCCGACTATGGCTACACCTTC	CASSESRQADYGYTF
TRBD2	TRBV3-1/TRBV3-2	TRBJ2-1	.	TGTGCCAGCAAGGGGGTCGGGACTAGCGGGGAGAATTACAATGAGCAGTTCTTC	CASKGVGTSGENYNEQFF
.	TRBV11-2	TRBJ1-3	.	TGTGCCAGCAGCTTAGGGCCGGGACTAAAGAGCTCTGGAAACACCATATATTTT	CASSLGPGLKSSGNTIYF
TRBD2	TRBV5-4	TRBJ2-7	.	TGTGCCAGCAGCGACATAGCGGGAGGTTCCTACGAGCAGTACTTC	CASSDIAGGSYEQYF
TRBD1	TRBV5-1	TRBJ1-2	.	TGCGCCAGCAGCTTAACCGGGACAGGGAATGGCTACACCTTC	CASSLTGTGNGYTF
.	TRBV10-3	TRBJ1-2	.	TGTGCCATCAGTGGGACGACAAGCAACTATGGCTACACCTTC	CAISGTTSNYGYTF
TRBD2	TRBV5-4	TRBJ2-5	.	TGTGCCAGCAGCTCGCGGGGGAGCGCAGAGACCCAGTACTTC	CASSSRGSAETQYF
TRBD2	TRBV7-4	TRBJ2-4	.	TGTGCCAGCAGCTTTTTGTCGACTAGCGGGAGGGCCAAAAACATTCAGTACTTC	CASSFLSTSGRAKNIQYF
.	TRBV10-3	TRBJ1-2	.	TGTGCCACCGGACACCCCGGGAACTATGGCTACACCTTC	CATGHPGNYGYTF
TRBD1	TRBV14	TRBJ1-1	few	TGTGCCAGCATAGGGGGGACAGGGTTATCCGACACTGAAGCTTTCTTT	CASIGGTGLSDTEAFF
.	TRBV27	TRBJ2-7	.	TGTGCCAGCAGTTTATCGGTCGGGTCTGCCTCTTCCTACGAGCAGTACTTC	CASSLSVGSASSYEQYF
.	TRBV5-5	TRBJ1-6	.	TGTGCCAGCAGCTTGGCGCAGGGGAGAGGGTCACCCCTCCACTTT	CASSLAQGRGSPLHF
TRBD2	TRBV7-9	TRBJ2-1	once	TGTGCCAGCAGCTTACACGGGGGGTATGAGCAGTTCTTC	CASSLHGGYEQFF
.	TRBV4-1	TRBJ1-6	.	TGCGCCAGCAGCCAAGAGGGGGCAATTAATTCACCCCTCCACTTT	CASSQEGAINSPLHF
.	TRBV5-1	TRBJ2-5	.	TGCGCCAGCAGCTTGGGGGGTTTGGAGACCCAGTACTTC	CASSLGGLETQYF
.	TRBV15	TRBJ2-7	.	TGTGCCACCAGCAGAGAAGTTTTCTACGAGCAGTACTTC	CATSREVFYEQYF
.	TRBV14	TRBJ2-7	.	TGTGCCAGCAGCCAAATAAAAGGGAAGGGCAGTTCGGCCGAGCAGTACTTC	CASSQIKGKGSSAEQYF
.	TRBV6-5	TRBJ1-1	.	TGTGCCAGCAGCGCCCAGGGAATAAGTACTGAAGCTTTCTTT	CASSAQGISTEAFF
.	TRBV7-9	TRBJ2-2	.	TGTGCCAGCAGCCCGGGAGAGTTGAACACCGGGGAGCTGTTTTTT	CASSPGELNTGELFF
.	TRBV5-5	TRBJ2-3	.	TGTGCCAGCAGCCAGACTAGTTACACAGATACGCAGTATTTT	CASSQTSYTDTQYF
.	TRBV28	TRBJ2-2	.	TGTGCCAGCAATTCGGGGGCCATCGACACCGGGGAGCTGTTTTTT	CASNSGAIDTGELFF
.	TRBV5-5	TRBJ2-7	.	TGTGCCAGCAGTTCCCCCAAGGCGGTGGGGCAGTACTTC	CASSSPKAVGQYF
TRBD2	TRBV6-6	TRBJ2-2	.	TGTGCCAGCGGACCTAGCGGGGGGGCTAACACCGGGGAGCTGTTTTTT	CASGPSGGANTGELFF
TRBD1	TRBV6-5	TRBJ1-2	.	TGTGCCAGCAGTTACTCGGGACAGCAATTCTATGGCTACACCTTC	CASSYSGQQFYGYTF
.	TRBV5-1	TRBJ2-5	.	TGCGCCAGCACCTCGCGGGGGCCGGTTCAAGAGACCCAGTACTTC	CASTSRGPVQETQYF
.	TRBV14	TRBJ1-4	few	TGTGCCAGCAGCCAAGATCGAGGAGGTTTGGGTGAAAAACTGTTTTTT	CASSQDRGGLGEKLFF
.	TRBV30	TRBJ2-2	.	TGTGCCTGGAGAAGACAGAACACCGGGGAGCTGTTTTTT	CAWRRQNTGELFF
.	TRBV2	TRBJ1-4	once	TGTGCCAGCAGTGGAGAAGGCGAGAAACTGTTTTTT	CASSGEGEKLFF
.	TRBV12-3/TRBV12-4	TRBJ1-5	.	TGTGCCAGCAGCCCTGATCGCAATCAGCCCCAGCATTTT	CASSPDRNQPQHF